The present TCR beta chain was sequenced within a study of blood T cell repertoires in COVID-19. Overall study: Whether acute or convalescent, the COVID-19 samples came from the United States, Italy and Spain. In each case, the material was cDNA or gDNA derived from T cells, B-cell-depleted T cells, or PBMCs.

Per the study methods: Amplified reference gene primers provided the basis for estimating nucleated cell counts. TCRdb's copy holds only in-frame clones and misses some; the assay was immunoSEQ multiplex PCR. From that table come the V and J calls and clone size; the DNA was used to work out D and trimming. The data show around 99,000 clones, over 80% seen once. Specimen: peripheral blood. This TCR was recovered from a young woman with acute or convalescent COVID-19.

CDR3 loop: CASTDSPTNEKLFF. The CDR3, as DNA: TGTGCCAGCACAGACAGCCCAACTAATGAAAAACTGTTTTTT. J is TRBJ1-4 and V is TRBV6-5, with D maybe TRBD1 (5 bases). V was trimmed by 7 bases and J by 0 bases, leaving 9 bases between them. This CDR3 has 14 amino acids. Germline CDR1 and CDR2: MNHEY and SVGAGI.